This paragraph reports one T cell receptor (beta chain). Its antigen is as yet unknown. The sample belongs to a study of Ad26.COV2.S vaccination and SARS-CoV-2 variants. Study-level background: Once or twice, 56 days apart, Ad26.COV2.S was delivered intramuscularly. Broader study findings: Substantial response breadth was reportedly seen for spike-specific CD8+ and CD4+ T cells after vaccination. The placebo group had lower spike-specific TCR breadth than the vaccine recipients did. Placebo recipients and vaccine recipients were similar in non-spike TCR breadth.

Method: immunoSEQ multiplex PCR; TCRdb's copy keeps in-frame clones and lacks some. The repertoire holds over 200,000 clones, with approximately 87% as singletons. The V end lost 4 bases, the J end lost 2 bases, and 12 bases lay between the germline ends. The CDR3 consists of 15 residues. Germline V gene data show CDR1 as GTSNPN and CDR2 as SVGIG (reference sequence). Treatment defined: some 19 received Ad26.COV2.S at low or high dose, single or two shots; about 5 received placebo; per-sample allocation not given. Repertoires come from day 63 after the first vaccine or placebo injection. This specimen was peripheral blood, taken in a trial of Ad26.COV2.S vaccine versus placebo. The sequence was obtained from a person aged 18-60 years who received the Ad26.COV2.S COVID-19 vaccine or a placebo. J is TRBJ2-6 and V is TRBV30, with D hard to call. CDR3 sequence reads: CAWKQVPTGANVLTF. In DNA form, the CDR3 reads TGTGCCTGGAAGCAGGTCCCCACTGGGGCCAACGTCCTGACTTTC.